These 16 T cell receptor beta chains originate from one sample sequenced in a study of regulatory T cells in long-lasting Graves disease. According to the study, TCR beta libraries were built with iRepertoire HTBI primers and CDR3-region Arm-PCR. TCRdb re-called the multiplex PCR reads with MiXCR, one entry per CDR3 protein. The repertoire holds about 220,000 distinct CDR3 sequences, roughly 19% seen once, with 10% to 15% in the top ten. Specified time point: newly diagnosed GD, antithyroid drugs for less than 3 months. RNA from PBMCs was the source of the TCR library. The same data also went into a second study, on T cells in Graves' hyperthyroidism and ophthalmopathy.

The sample here was peripheral blood mononuclear cells (PBMCs), taken at new diagnosis, from a patient treated with antithyroid drugs. The receptors were sampled from a young woman with Graves disease.

This clonotype was observed many times. The rearrangement links TRBV19 to TRBJ2-7; D is unclear. This CDR3 is 13 amino acids long. With 5 bases removed from V and 5 bases from J, the gap between germline ends came to 13 bases. Germline values: CDR1 LNHDA, CDR2 SQIVND (reference sequence). This CDR3 is CASSSSHGNEQYF. In nucleotides, the CDR3 is TGTGCCAGTAGTTCCAGTCACGGTAACGAGCAGTACTTC.

The J gene is TRBJ2-5, the V gene TRBV24-1; D not certain. Trimming stripped 4 bases from V and 4 bases from J, with 12 bases between. The CDR3 is 14 amino acids. Germline V gene data show CDR1 as KGHDR and CDR2 as SFDVKD. CDR3 region: CATSDTGSRETQYF. The CDR3, as DNA: TGTGCCACCAGTGACACCGGGTCTAGAGAGACCCAGTACTTC.

This clonotype has only a few counts. The chain joins TRBV16 to TRBJ1-6, with unresolved D. CDR3 length: 15 amino acids. The germline gives CDR1 KGHSY, CDR2 FQNENV. Trimming cost V 0 bases and J 3 bases, with 6 bases left between them. CDR3 DNA: TGTGCCAGCAGCCAATCGAGCGGCTATAATTCACCCCTCCACTTT. Residues: CASSQSSGYNSPLHF.

A note on this clonotype: Sequence at one end of the junction differs from germline and may be a read error. CDR3 sequence reads: CAGSYGSSSYNEQFF. CDR3 coding DNA: TGTGCCGGCAGCTACGGATCGAGCTCCTACAATGAGCAGTTCTTC. The J gene is TRBJ2-1, the V gene TRBV11-3, with D unclear. CDR1 is SGHNT, CDR2 YENEEA, per germline. This CDR3 has 15 amino acids. The whole variable domain, filled in from reference TRBV11-3 and TRBJ2-1, reads EAGVVQSPRYKIIEKKQPVAFWCNPISGHNTLYWYLQNLGQGPELLIRYENEEAVDDSQLPKDRFSAERLKGVDSTLKIQPAELGDSAVYLCAGSYGSSSYNEQFFGPGTRLTVL.

This clonotype was counted ten times or more. The gene calls are TRBV19 and TRBJ2-5; D is unresolved. The V gene lost 3 bases and the J gene lost 5 bases, with 13 bases spanning the gap. CDR3 size: 14 residues. Germline V gene sequence: CDR1 LNHDA, CDR2 SQIVND (reference sequence). The CDR3: CASSISAGGETQYF. The DNA of the CDR3 is TGTGCCAGTAGTATCTCAGCCGGCGGCGAGACCCAGTACTTC.

This clonotype has at least ten counts. V gene TRBV6-2 or TRBV6-3 combines with J gene TRBJ2-1; the D is unclear. With 5 bases removed from V and 10 bases from J, the gap between germline ends came to 9 bases. Looked up from germline, CDR1 is MNHEY and CDR2 is SVGEGT. This CDR3 is 11 amino acids long. CDR3 nucleotide sequence: TGTGCCAGCAGTCGCCTGGGGGAGCAGTTCTTC. It translates to CASSRLGEQFF.

In this sample, this clonotype turned up once. A clone one base away is much larger, so this may be a read error. The chain carries TRBV18 and TRBJ1-1; TRBD1 matches at 10 bases. Germline V gene data show CDR1 as KGHSH and CDR2 as LQKENI. The CDR3 totals 18 residues. CDR3 region: CASSPSPGTGVFNTDAFF. In DNA, the CDR3 is TGTGCCAGCTCACCAAGCCCCGGGACAGGGGTTTTCAACACTGACGCTTTCTTT.

This clonotype was seen repeatedly, ten times or more. The V gene is TRBV28, the J gene TRBJ2-7; 7 positions agree with TRBD1. The CDR3 contains 20 residues. The germline CDR1 and CDR2 sequences are MDHEN and SYDVKM. V shed 1 base, J shed 5 bases, and the junction held 23 bases outside the gene matches. CDR3 DNA sequence: TGTGCCAGCAGTTTATTGCCCTTATGGAACCCGACAGGGTTTGATAACGAGCAGTACTTC. Protein sequence: CASSLLPLWNPTGFDNEQYF.

CDR3 protein: CASSLTWQIYEQYF. In DNA, the CDR3 is TGTGCCAGCAGTTTAACTTGGCAGATCTACGAGCAGTACTTC. This chain connects TRBV28 to TRBJ2-7; no reliable D call. Germline CDR1 and CDR2: MDHEN and SYDVKM. V lost 2 bases and J lost 3, with 11 bases in between. The CDR3 covers 14 residues.

This clonotype has a count of ten or more. V and J are TRBV30 and TRBJ1-4; D may be TRBD1 (6 bases). The CDR3 consists of 14 residues. Germline V lookup: CDR1 GTSNPN, CDR2 SVGIG (reference sequence). The V end was cut by 5 bases, the J end by 5 bases, with 15 bases between. Written as DNA, the CDR3 is TGTGCCTGGTCAGGGGATGGATGGAATGAAAAACTGTTTTTT. This gives the protein CAWSGDGWNEKLFF.

This clonotype occurred many times. The V call is TRBV2, the J call TRBJ1-5, with 7 nucleotides matching TRBD1. Germline CDR1 SNHLY, CDR2 FYNNEI. The ends lost 11 bases at V and 5 bases at J; junction bases unmatched: 12. CDR3 size: 14 residues. The chain's CDR3 is CAGETGAGDQPQHF. Written as DNA, the CDR3 is TGTGCCGGAGAAACAGGGGCGGGTGATCAGCCCCAGCATTTT.

This clonotype was counted at least ten times. The J gene is TRBJ1-1, the V gene TRBV15; no definite D call. Germline values: CDR1 LNHNV, CDR2 YYDKDF (reference sequence). There are 13 residues in the CDR3. Trimming shortened V by 3 bases and J by 4 bases, and 9 bases separated the two germline ends. CDR3 bases: TGTGCCACCAGCAGGACCGGTGGCACTGAAGCTTTCTTT. Its translation: CATSRTGGTEAFF.

This clonotype was counted only a few times. This chain links TRBV19 with TRBJ1-3; D gene ambiguous. Germline V gene lookup returns CDR1 LNHDA and CDR2 SQIVND (reference sequence). With 8 bases removed from V and 3 bases from J, the gap between germline ends came to 11 bases. The CDR3 covers 13 residues. CDR3 region: CASLPEGGNTIYF. The CDR3 nucleotides are TGTGCCAGTCTCCCCGAGGGTGGAAACACCATATATTTT.

This chain uses TRBV11-2 with TRBJ2-1; D may be TRBD1 (7 bases). CDR1 and CDR2 (germline): SGHAT, FQNNGV. This CDR3 is 15 amino acids long. V gave up 6 bases and J gave up 4 bases, with 16 bases separating them. CDR3 sequence reads: CASRKGQEGYNEQFF. Written as DNA, the CDR3 is TGTGCCAGCAGAAAAGGACAGGAGGGGTACAATGAGCAGTTCTTC.

The V gene is TRBV15, the J gene TRBJ2-7; D unresolved. The length of the CDR3 is 13 residues. CDR1 is LNHNV and CDR2 is YYDKDF in the germline V gene (reference sequence). Trimming shortened V by 1 base and J by 0 bases, and 4 bases separated the two germline ends. The CDR3 DNA reads TGTGCCACCAGCAGAGGAAGCTCCTACGAGCAGTACTTC. Protein: CATSRGSSYEQYF.

As concerns this clonotype: Given the absence of the conserved phenylalanine or tryptophan at the CDR3 end, a read error is likely. V and J are TRBV28 and TRBJ2-7; TRBD2 aligns across 8 bases. Germline CDR1 and CDR2: MDHEN and SYDVKM. Trimming took 8 bases from V and 3 from J; bases not matched to a gene: 6. This CDR3 comprises 13 residues. CDR3 amino acids: CASLLAGGYEQYS. The CDR3 bases are TGTGCCAGCCTGTTGGCGGGGGGCTACGAGCAGTACTCC.